This T cell receptor beta chain was found in a study of CD8+CD57+ T cells in acquired aplastic anemia. The overall study: Across the sorted CD4+ and CD8+ cells, DNA amounts averaged 3.2 ug. The average read count for CD4+ cells in healthy donors was 8.5 million to 11 million.

CDR1 is SGHVS and CDR2 is FQNEAQ in the germline V gene. V was clipped by 9 bases and J by 9 bases, with 18 bases between them. The CDR3 is 13 residues long. It was genomic DNA that served as the template for profiling TCR beta VDJ and CDR3. TCRdb re-derived calls from the reads in MiXCR, one entry per CDR3 protein. This table has fewer than 200,000 distinct CDR3 sequences, roughly 63% appearing once. This clonotype was recorded once. This chain joins TRBV7-8 and TRBJ1-5; D is possibly TRBD1 (5 bases). Specimen: sorted CD4+, CD8+, or CD8+CD57+ T cells (not recorded which) from PBMCs. This TCR came from a human donor in good health. CDR3 amino acids: CASGGGIDWPQHF. The CDR3 DNA follows: TGTGCCAGTGGGGGAGGGATTGATTGGCCCCAGCATTTT.